This passage covers 30 T cell receptor beta chains from one sample sequenced in a study of blood T cell repertoires in COVID-19. The protocol was immunoSEQ multiplex PCR, while the TCRdb copy is restricted to in-frame clones and leaves out a portion. The sample records roughly 140,000 clones, approximately 84% being singletons. Sequenced input: peripheral blood. Every receptor here comes from a man aged 70-80 years with acute or convalescent COVID-19.

The chain combines TRBV19 with TRBJ1-5, with 8 bases lining up with TRBD1. Germline V lookup: CDR1 LNHDA, CDR2 SQIVND (reference sequence). Unmatched junction bases numbered 5, after V lost 1 base and J lost 0 bases. This CDR3 is built from 17 residues. CDR3 coding DNA: TGTGCCAGTAGTATAGGGCAGGGGGCCTATAGCAATCAGCCCCAGCATTTT. Translated: CASSIGQGAYSNQPQHF.

The gene calls are TRBV6-4 and TRBJ1-2, with 9 positions matching TRBD1. V was pared by 6 bases and J by 3 bases, with 8 bases of the junction left unmatched. Per germline, CDR1 MRHNA and CDR2 SNTAGT. This CDR3 has 15 residues. The CDR3 protein is CASSAEGQGHYGYTF. CDR3 sequence (DNA): TGTGCCAGCAGCGCGGAGGGACAGGGTCACTATGGCTACACCTTC.

The V and J genes are TRBV10-3 and TRBJ1-4, with TRBD1 matching over 7 bases. Germline lookup yields CDR1 ENHRY and CDR2 SYGVKD. Losses at the gene ends were 5 bases for V and 6 bases for J; bases not matched to a gene: 18. The CDR3 has 18 amino acids. CDR3 loop: CAISKTSRDSSADEKLFF. The CDR3 DNA is TGTGCCATCAGTAAGACTTCCCGGGACAGCTCCGCCGATGAAAAACTGTTTTTT.

The rearrangement uses TRBV19 and TRBJ1-2; possible D gene TRBD1, 6 bases. Germline CDR1 LNHDA, CDR2 SQIVND (reference sequence). Trimming pared 5 bases from V and 4 bases from J, leaving 17 bases between. The CDR3 runs 15 residues. CDR3 in amino acids: CASSPQIDRSYGYTF. In nucleotides, the CDR3 is TGTGCCAGTAGTCCCCAGATAGACAGGTCCTATGGCTACACCTTC.

The rearrangement uses TRBV7-9 and TRBJ2-6; 8 bases agree with TRBD1. Per germline, CDR1 SEHNR and CDR2 FQNEAQ (reference sequence). Germline trimming cut 5 bases from V and 10 bases from J; bases unmatched to any gene: 10. This CDR3 is built from 15 residues. The DNA for the CDR3 is TGTGCCAGCAGCCCGGGGACAGGCCCCCTAAACGTCCTGACTTTC. Protein product: CASSPGTGPLNVLTF.

The chain carries TRBV2 and TRBJ1-6; TRBD1 is a possible D gene (5 bases). This CDR3 is built from 17 residues. CDR1 is SNHLY and CDR2 is FYNNEI in the germline V gene. Trimming shortened V by 1 base and J by 2 bases, and 12 bases separated the two germline ends. The DNA of the CDR3 is TGTGCCAGCAGTGAAGGTGCAGGGTATGCCTATAATTCACCCCTCCACTTT. It is translated as CASSEGAGYAYNSPLHF.

The rearrangement uses TRBV5-4 and TRBJ1-2; D is uncertain. V lost 1 base and J lost 8, with 12 bases in between. Germline CDR1 and CDR2: SGHNT and YYREEE (reference sequence). This CDR3 is 13 amino acids long. CDR3 protein: CASSLRRVSGYTF. The CDR3 DNA reads TGTGCCAGCAGCTTGCGGAGGGTCTCGGGCTACACCTTC.

V gene TRBV5-6 combines with J gene TRBJ2-7, with D uncertain. The CDR3 is made up of 15 amino acids. Germline values: CDR1 SGHDT, CDR2 YYEEEE. V was cut by 4 bases and J by 3 bases, with 17 bases left in between. CDR3 coding DNA: TGTGCCAGCAGCGCTGGCCGGGTTTTCGGCTACGAGCAGTACTTC. Protein: CASSAGRVFGYEQYF.

V and J are TRBV5-4 and TRBJ2-3; D is possibly TRBD2 (6 bases). Between the trimmed V and J ends, which lost 4 bases and 0 bases, there was a span of 12 bases. Germline V gene lookup returns CDR1 SGHNT and CDR2 YYREEE (reference sequence). This CDR3 has 15 amino acids. The CDR3 sequence: CASSLLATSTDTQYF. The CDR3 DNA reads TGTGCCAGCAGCCTTCTAGCGACTAGCACAGATACGCAGTATTTT.

The CDR3 spells CASSVWGSGTGELFF. The CDR3 DNA reads TGTGCCAGCAGCGTATGGGGCTCGGGCACCGGGGAGCTGTTTTTT. The chain links TRBV9 to TRBJ2-2, with D perhaps TRBD1 (5 bases). Germline lookup yields CDR1 SGDLS and CDR2 YYNGEE. V lost 1 base, J lost 4 bases, and 11 bases lay in between. The CDR3 loop spans 15 amino acids.

V is TRBV11-2 and J is TRBJ2-3; no clear D. CDR1 is SGHAT, CDR2 FQNNGV, per germline. Deletions cut 1 base from V and 0 bases from J, with 8 bases between. This CDR3 spans 15 amino acids. Written as DNA, the CDR3 is TGTGCCAGCAGCTTAGTGCGGTCTAGCACAGATACGCAGTATTTT. Translated: CASSLVRSSTDTQYF.

This chain joins TRBV30 and TRBJ2-2, with 9 bases aligning to TRBD2. The CDR3 runs 14 residues. After removal of 0 bases from V and 4 bases from J, the junction contained 0 bases not matched to a gene. Germline V lookup: CDR1 GTSNPN, CDR2 SVGIG (reference sequence). The CDR3 reads CAWSVAGGTGELFF. The CDR3 DNA is TGTGCCTGGAGTGTAGCGGGGGGCACCGGGGAGCTGTTTTTT.

This sequence joins TRBV7-9 and TRBJ1-1, with TRBD1 matching over 7 bases. Germline CDR1 and CDR2: SEHNR and FQNEAQ (reference sequence). V dropped 5 bases and J dropped 3; count of bases not matched to a gene: 9. The CDR3 runs 15 residues. As DNA, the CDR3 is TGTGCCAGCAGCGTAACGGGGGGGACAGACACTGAAGCTTTCTTT. As protein: CASSVTGGTDTEAFF.

In this sample, this clone turned up a few times. CDR3 coding DNA: TGTGCCAGCTCACCGTCGGGATACGAAAAACTGTTTTTT. Residues: CASSPSGYEKLFF. This chain joins TRBV18 and TRBJ1-4; D call uncertain. CDR3 length equals 13 residues. Germline-derived CDR1 and CDR2 are KGHSH and LQKENI. V gave up 3 bases and J gave up 8 bases, with 10 bases separating them. Supplemented by reference TRBV18 and TRBJ1-4, the full variable domain reads NAGVMQNPRHLVRRRGQEARLRCSPMKGHSHVYWYRQLPEEGLKFMVYLQKENIIDESGMPKERFSAEFPKEGPSILRIQQVVRGDSAAYFCASSPSGYEKLFFGSGTQLSVL.

The CDR3 DNA sequence: TGTGCCAGCAGGGACTGGGACAGGGGGAACAGTCAGCCCCAGCATTTT. Its translation: CASRDWDRGNSQPQHF. V and J are TRBV28 and TRBJ1-5, with 11 bases lining up with TRBD1. This CDR3 has 16 residues. J gave up 6 bases and V 6 bases, and 10 bases lay outside the gene matches. CDR1 MDHEN and CDR2 SYDVKM come from the germline V gene.

The chain carries TRBV24-1 and TRBJ2-1, with D possibly being TRBD1 (6 bases). V was clipped by 9 bases and J by 12 bases, with 17 bases between them. This CDR3 contains 12 residues. CDR1 is KGHDR, CDR2 SFDVKD, per germline. The CDR3 region has the DNA TGTGCCACCGGGCTACAGGGTGGGGGGCAGTTCTTC. It translates to CATGLQGGGQFF.

V is TRBV4-2 and J is TRBJ1-1; D is uncertain. There are 16 residues in the CDR3. In germline, CDR1 is LGHNA, CDR2 YNFKEQ. The V end lost 0 bases, the J end lost 7 bases, and 18 bases lay between the germline ends. CDR3 coding DNA: TGTGCCAGCAGCCAAGAGGGAGGACCACACACCGGTGAAGCTTTCTTT. Protein product: CASSQEGGPHTGEAFF.

The chain couples TRBV6-6 to TRBJ2-3, with 14 bases identical to TRBD2. This CDR3 is built from 15 residues. V trimming: 8 bases; J trimming: 4 bases; junction bases outside the gene matches: 5. CDR1 and CDR2 from the germline V gene are MNHNY and SVGAGI (reference sequence). CDR3 region: CASHGGLAGADTQYF. For the CDR3, the DNA is TGTGCCAGCCATGGGGGACTAGCGGGAGCAGATACGCAGTATTTT.

This chain uses TRBV5-1 with TRBJ1-6, with 11 nucleotides matching TRBD1. This CDR3 spans 16 amino acids. V lost 3 bases to trimming and J lost 10 bases; unmatched junction nucleotides: 9. Germline lookup yields CDR1 SGHRS and CDR2 YFSETQ. The CDR3 DNA follows: TGCGCCAGCAGCTCTGACCGGACAGGGGGCAGCTCACCCCTCCACTTT. It codes for CASSSDRTGGSSPLHF.

The rearrangement links TRBV7-2 to TRBJ1-5; 7 bases are a match to TRBD1. Germline V gene lookup returns CDR1 SGHTA and CDR2 FQGNSA. The trim removed 2 bases at V and 2 bases at J, leaving 6 bases unmatched. There are 16 residues in the CDR3. The CDR3 sequence: CASSLWQGGGNQPQHF. The DNA for the CDR3 is TGTGCCAGCAGCTTATGGCAAGGGGGCGGCAATCAGCCCCAGCATTTT.

V and J are TRBV28 and TRBJ1-5, with 8 bases aligning to TRBD1. The germline V gene encodes CDR1 MDHEN and CDR2 SYDVKM. Germline trimming cut 4 bases from V and 7 bases from J; bases unmatched to any gene: 6. There are 14 residues in the CDR3. The CDR3 region is CASSSQGAWQPQHF. CDR3 bases: TGTGCCAGCAGTTCCCAGGGGGCTTGGCAGCCCCAGCATTTT.

The chain couples TRBV19 to TRBJ1-5; perhaps TRBD1 as D (5 bases). Trimming shortened V by 5 bases and J by 3 bases, and 14 bases separated the two germline ends. The CDR3 is 15 residues long. Germline V CDR1 and CDR2: LNHDA, SQIVND (reference sequence). In DNA, the CDR3 is TGTGCCAGTAGTTCCGGGACGGGGGTCAATCAGCCCCAGCATTTT. This sequence encodes CASSSGTGVNQPQHF.

Only a few counts were recorded for this clone. V is TRBV19 and J is TRBJ1-3; D is undetermined. Germline CDR1 reads LNHDA; CDR2 reads SQIVND (reference sequence). V gave up 6 bases and J gave up 3 bases, with 6 bases separating them. The CDR3 runs 12 residues. CDR3 nucleotides: TGTGCCAGTAGGTCAGTTGGAAACACCATATATTTT. Amino acids: CASRSVGNTIYF.

The chain combines TRBV5-8 with TRBJ2-7; possible D gene TRBD1, 6 bases. V was cut by 4 bases and J by 0 bases, with 20 bases left in between. Germline V CDR1 and CDR2: SGHTS, YDEGEE. This CDR3 comprises 17 residues. CDR3 amino acids: CASSPHRALITSYEQYF. CDR3 in DNA: TGTGCCAGCAGCCCCCACAGGGCCTTGATCACCTCCTACGAGCAGTACTTC.

The V and J genes are TRBV12-3 or TRBV12-4 and TRBJ2-1; TRBD1 agrees at 8 bases. The CDR3 spans 13 residues. The V segment lost 6 bases and the J segment 6 bases; nucleotides outside the gene matches: 4. The CDR3 is CASRTTGVNEQFF. In DNA, the CDR3 is TGTGCCAGCAGGACGACAGGGGTCAATGAGCAGTTCTTC.

V usage is TRBV7-9 and J usage is TRBJ2-3, with 12 bases aligning to TRBD2. There are 18 residues in the CDR3. The J segment lost 3 bases and the V segment lost 5 bases, leaving 12 bases of the junction unmatched. Germline V lookup: CDR1 SEHNR, CDR2 FQNEAQ (reference sequence). CDR3 nucleotides: TGTGCCAGCAGCCTACAACTAGCGGGAGGCCGGTTTACAGATACGCAGTATTTT. It specifies CASSLQLAGGRFTDTQYF.

The rearrangement links TRBV5-4 to TRBJ2-5, with 7 bases fitting TRBD1. The J segment lost 5 bases and the V segment lost 6 bases, leaving 10 bases of the junction unmatched. CDR1 is SGHNT and CDR2 is YYREEE in the germline V gene (reference sequence). This CDR3 spans 14 amino acids. The CDR3 reads CASTSFGQAETQYF. The DNA of the CDR3 is TGTGCCAGCACCTCATTCGGACAGGCGGAGACCCAGTACTTC.

This chain links TRBV7-2 with TRBJ2-3; TRBD2 agrees at 9 bases. After removal of 0 bases from V and 1 base from J, the junction contained 17 bases not matched to a gene. Germline CDR1 reads SGHTA; CDR2 reads FQGNSA. CDR3 length: 21 amino acids. DNA for the CDR3: TGTGCCAGCAGCTTAGCCCCATTTGTGGCGGGGGGGCTCTCAGGCACAGATACGCAGTATTTT. Protein sequence: CASSLAPFVAGGLSGTDTQYF.

The chain is built from TRBV28 and TRBJ1-4, with TRBD1 matching over 9 bases. Germline CDR1 is MDHEN and CDR2 is SYDVKM. CDR3 size: 13 residues. V was clipped by 6 bases and J by 7 bases; unmatched bases: 3. The CDR3 nucleotides read TGTGCCAGCAGAGGGACAGGGAGTGAAAAACTGTTTTTT. This codes for CASRGTGSEKLFF.

Comment on this clone: The junction departs from germline at one end; a sequencing error may be responsible. CDR3 loop: CASSYYAGEGGQEQYF. The CDR3 region has the DNA TGTGCCAGCAGCTACTACGCCGGGGAGGGTGGTCAGGAGCAGTACTTC. The chain couples TRBV6-5 to TRBJ2-7, with 7 bases aligning to TRBD2. The CDR3 runs 16 residues. Germline assignment: CDR1 MNHEY and CDR2 SVGAGI.